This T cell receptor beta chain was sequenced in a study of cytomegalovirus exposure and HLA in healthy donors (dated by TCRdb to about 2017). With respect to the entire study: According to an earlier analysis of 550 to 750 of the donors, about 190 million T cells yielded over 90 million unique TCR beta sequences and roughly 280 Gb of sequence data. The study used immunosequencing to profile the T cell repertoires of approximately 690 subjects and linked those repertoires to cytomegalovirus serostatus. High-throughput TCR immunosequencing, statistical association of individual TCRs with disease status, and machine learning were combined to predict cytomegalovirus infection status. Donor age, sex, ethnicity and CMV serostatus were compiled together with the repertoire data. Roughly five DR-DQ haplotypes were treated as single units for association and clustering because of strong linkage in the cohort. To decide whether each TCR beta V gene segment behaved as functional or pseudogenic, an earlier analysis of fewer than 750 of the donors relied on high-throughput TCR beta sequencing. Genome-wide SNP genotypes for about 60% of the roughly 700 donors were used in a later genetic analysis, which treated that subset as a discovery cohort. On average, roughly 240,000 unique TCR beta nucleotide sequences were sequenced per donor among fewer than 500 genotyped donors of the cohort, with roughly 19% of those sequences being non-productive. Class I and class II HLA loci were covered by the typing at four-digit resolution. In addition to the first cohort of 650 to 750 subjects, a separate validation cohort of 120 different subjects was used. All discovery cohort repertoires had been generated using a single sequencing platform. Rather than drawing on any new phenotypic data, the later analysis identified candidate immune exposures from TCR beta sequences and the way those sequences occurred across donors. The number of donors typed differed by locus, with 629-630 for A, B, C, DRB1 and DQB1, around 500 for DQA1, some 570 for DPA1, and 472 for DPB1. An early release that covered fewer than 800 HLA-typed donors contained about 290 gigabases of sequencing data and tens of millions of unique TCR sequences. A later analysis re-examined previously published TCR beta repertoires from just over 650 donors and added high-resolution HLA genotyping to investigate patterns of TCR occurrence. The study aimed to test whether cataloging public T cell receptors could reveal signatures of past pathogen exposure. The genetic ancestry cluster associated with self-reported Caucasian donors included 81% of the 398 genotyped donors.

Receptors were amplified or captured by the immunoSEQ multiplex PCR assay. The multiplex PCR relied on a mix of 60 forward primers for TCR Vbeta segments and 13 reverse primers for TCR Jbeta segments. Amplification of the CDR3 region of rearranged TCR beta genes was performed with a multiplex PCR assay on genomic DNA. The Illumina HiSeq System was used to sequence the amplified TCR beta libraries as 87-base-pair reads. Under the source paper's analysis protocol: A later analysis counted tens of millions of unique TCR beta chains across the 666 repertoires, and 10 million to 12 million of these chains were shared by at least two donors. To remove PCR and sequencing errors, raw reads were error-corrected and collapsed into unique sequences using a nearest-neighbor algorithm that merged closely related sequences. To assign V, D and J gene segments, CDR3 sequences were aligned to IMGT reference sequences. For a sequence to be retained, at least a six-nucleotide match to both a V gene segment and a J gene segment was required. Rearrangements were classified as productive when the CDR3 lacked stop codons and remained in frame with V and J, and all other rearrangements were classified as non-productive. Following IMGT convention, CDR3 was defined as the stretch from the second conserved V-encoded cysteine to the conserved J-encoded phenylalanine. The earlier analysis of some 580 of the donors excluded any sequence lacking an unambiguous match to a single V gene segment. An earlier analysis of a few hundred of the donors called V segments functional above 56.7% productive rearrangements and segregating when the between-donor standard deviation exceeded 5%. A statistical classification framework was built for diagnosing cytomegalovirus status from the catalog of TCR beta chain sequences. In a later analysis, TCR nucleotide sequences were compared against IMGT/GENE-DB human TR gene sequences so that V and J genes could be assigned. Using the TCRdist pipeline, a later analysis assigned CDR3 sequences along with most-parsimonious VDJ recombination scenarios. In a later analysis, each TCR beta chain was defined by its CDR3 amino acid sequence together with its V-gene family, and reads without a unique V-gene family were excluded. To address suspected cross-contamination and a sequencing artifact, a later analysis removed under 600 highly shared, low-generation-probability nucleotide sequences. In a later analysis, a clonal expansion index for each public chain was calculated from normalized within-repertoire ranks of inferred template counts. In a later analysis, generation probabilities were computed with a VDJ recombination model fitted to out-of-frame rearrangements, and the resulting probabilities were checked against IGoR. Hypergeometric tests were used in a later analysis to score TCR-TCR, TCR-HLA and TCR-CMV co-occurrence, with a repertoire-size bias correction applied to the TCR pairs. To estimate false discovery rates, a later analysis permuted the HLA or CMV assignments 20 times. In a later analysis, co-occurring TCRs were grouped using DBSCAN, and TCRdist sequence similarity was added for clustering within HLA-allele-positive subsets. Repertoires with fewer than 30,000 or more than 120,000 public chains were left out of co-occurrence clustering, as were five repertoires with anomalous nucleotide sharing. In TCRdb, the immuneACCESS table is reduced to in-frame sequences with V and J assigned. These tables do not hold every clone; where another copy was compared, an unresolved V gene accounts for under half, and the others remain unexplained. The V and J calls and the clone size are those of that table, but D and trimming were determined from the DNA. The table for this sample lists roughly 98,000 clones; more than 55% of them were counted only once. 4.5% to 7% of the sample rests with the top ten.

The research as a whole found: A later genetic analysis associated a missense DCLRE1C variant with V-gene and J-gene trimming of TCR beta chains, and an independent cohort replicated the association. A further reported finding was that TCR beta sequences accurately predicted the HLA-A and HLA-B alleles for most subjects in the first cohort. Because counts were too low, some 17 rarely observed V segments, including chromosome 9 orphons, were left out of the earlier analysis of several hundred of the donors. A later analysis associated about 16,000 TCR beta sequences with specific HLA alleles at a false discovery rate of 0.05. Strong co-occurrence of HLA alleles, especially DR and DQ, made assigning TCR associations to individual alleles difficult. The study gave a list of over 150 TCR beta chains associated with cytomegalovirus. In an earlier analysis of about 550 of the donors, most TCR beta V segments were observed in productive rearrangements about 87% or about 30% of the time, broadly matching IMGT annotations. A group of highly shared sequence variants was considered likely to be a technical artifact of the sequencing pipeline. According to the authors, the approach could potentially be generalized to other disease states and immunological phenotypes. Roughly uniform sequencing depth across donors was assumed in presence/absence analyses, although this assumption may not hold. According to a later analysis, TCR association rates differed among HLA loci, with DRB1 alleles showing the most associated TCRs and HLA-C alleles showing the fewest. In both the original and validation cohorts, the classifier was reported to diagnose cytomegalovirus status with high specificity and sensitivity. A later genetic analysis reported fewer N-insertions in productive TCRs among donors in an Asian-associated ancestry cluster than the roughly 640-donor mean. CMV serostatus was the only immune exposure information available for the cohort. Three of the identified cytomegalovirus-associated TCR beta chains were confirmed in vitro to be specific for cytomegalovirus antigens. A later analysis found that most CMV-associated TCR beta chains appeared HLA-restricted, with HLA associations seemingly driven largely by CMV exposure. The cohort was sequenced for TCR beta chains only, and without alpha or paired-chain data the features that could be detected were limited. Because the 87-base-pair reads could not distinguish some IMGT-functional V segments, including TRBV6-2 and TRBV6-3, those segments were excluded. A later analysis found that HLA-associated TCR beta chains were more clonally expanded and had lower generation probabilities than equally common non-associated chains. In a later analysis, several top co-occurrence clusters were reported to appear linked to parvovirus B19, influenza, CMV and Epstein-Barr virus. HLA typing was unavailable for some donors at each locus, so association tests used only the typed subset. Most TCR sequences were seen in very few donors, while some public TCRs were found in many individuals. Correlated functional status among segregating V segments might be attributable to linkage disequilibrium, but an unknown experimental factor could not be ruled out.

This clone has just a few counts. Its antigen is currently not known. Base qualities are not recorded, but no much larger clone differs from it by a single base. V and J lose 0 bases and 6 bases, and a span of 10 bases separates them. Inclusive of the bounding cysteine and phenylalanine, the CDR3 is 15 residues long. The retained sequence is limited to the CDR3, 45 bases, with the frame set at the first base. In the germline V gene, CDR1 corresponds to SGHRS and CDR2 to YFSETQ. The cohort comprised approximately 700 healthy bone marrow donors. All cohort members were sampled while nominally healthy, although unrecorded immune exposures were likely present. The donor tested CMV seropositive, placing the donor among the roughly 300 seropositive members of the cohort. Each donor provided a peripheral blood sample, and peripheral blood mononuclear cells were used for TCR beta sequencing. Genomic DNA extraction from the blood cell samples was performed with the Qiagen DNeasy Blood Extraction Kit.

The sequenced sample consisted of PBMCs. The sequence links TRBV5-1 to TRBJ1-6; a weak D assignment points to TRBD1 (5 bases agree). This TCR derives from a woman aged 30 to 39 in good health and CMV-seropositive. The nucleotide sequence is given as TGCGCCAGCAGCTTGGGGTGGGGGGGTAATTCACCCCTCCACTTT. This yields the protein CASSLGWGGNSPLHF.